This TCR beta chain appears in the sequencing data of a study of blood T cells in healthy people across ages. Donors were healthy Caucasian individuals from Russia aged roughly 6 to 100. This clonotype has just one count. What it binds is not known. A read error may be the cause here, since a much bigger clone is one base away. Overall study results and limits: Considered underestimates were the diversity estimates obtained from one million T cells.

CDR1 SQVTM and CDR2 ANQGSEA come from the germline V gene. The CDR3 has 13 amino acids. The second PCR ran roughly 7 to 12 cycles with a sample-barcoded 5' primer and J-beta primers. Each CDR3 protein is one row after TCRdb ran MiXCR on the 5' RACE reads. The sample lists some 1.6 million distinct CDR3 sequences, roughly a third occurring once. The V call is TRBV29-1, the J call TRBJ2-5, with D possibly being TRBD2 (6 bases). This receptor was identified in a woman in her twenties or thirties in good health. The sample taken for sequencing was blood. The CDR3 DNA sequence: TGCAGCGTTGGGGGGACTTATCAAGAGACCCTGTACTTC. Its protein is CSVGGTYQETLYF. Variable domain in full (rest from reference TRBV29-1 and TRBJ2-5): SAVISQKPSRDICQRGTSLTIQCQVDSQVTMMFWYRQQPGQSLTLIATANQGSEATYESGFVIDKFPISRPNLTFSTLTVSNMSPEDSSIYLCSVGGTYQETLYFGPGTRLLVL.